Following are 5 T cell receptor beta chains from one sample sequenced in a study of T cells in tuberculosis. Produced via immunoSEQ multiplex PCR; TCRdb's table is partial and in-frame only. The sample has roughly 32,000 clones; 93% are singletons. Time point of the sample: new active TB diagnosis, blood taken before or within 7 days of starting treatment. This sample comprised PBMCs, obtained at tuberculosis diagnosis. The receptor set was obtained from an adult with tuberculosis.

The chain employs TRBV5-6 and TRBJ1-1, with 9 bases lining up with TRBD1. The germline V gene encodes CDR1 SGHDT and CDR2 YYEEEE. V shed 3 bases and J 0 bases; nucleotides not matched to a gene: 6. The length of the CDR3 is 16 residues. CDR3 coding DNA: TGTGCCAGCAGCTCACAGGGGGCTGTTTTGAACACTGAAGCTTTCTTT. Its protein product is CASSSQGAVLNTEAFF.

The V and J genes are TRBV12-5 and TRBJ1-1; no clear D. Germline V gene sequence: CDR1 LGHNT, CDR2 FRNRAP. This CDR3 has 11 residues. V lost 6 bases, J lost 7 bases, and 9 bases lay in between. The CDR3 DNA reads as TGTGCTAGTGGACGCGCGGATGAAGCTTTCTTT. This translates into CASGRADEAFF.

The J gene is TRBJ2-6, the V gene TRBV11-1; D is unclear. Germline V gene lookup returns CDR1 SGHAT and CDR2 FQDESV (reference sequence). CDR3 size: 15 residues. Trimming took 1 base from V and 2 from J, leaving 6 bases between them. CDR3 DNA: TGTGCCAGCAGCTTAGGGGCGACTGGGGCCAACGTCCTGACTTTC. Its translation is CASSLGATGANVLTF.

This clone turned up a few times. The chain has TRBV19 and TRBJ1-2, with D perhaps TRBD1 (6 bases). Per the germline V gene, CDR1 is LNHDA and CDR2 is SQIVND (reference sequence). The V end was cut by 6 bases, the J end by 6 bases, with 26 bases between. The CDR3 runs to 17 residues. CDR3 residues: CASRDTLHNRVSHGYTF. DNA of the CDR3: TGTGCCAGTAGGGACACTTTACACAACAGGGTGTCCCATGGCTACACCTTC.

This clone was counted a few times. The chain links TRBV4-1 to TRBJ1-2, with D maybe TRBD1 (6 bases). V was shortened by 0 bases and J by 8 bases, with 16 bases between the two germline ends. Germline lookup yields CDR1 MGHRA and CDR2 YSYEKL. The CDR3 runs 15 residues. In DNA form, the CDR3 reads TGCGCCAGCAGCCAAGACTCCTGGGGACAAAACGGCTACACCTTC. It specifies CASSQDSWGQNGYTF.